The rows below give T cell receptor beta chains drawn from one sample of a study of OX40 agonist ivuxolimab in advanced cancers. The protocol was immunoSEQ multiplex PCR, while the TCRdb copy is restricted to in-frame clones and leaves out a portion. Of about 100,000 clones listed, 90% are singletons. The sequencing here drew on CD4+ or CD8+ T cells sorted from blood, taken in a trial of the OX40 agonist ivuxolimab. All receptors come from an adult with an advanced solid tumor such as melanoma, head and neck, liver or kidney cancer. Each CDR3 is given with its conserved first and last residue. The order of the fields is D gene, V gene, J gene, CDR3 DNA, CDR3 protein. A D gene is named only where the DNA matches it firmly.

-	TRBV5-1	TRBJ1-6	TGCGCCAGCAGCGCCTCGACCGGGTCCAGAGGCTATAATTCACCCCTCCACTTT	CASSASTGSRGYNSPLHF
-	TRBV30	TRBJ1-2	TGTGCCTGGAGTAGGAACACATGGGATGGCTACACCTTC	CAWSRNTWDGYTF
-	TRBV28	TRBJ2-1	TGTGCCAGCAGTTTTGGGGGACGCGTAAACAATGAGCAGTTCTTC	CASSFGGRVNNEQFF
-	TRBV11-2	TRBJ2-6	TGTGCCAGCAGTCATCGCGGGTATGGGGCCAACGTCCTGACTTTC	CASSHRGYGANVLTF
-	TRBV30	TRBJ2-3	TGTGCCTGGAGTGTACGGCGACGGACAGATACGCAGTATTTT	CAWSVRRRTDTQYF
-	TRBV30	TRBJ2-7	TGTGCCTGGGGGGGGATCGCCTACGAGCAGTACTTC	CAWGGIAYEQYF
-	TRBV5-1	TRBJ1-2	TGCGCCAGCAGCTTGGGTACAGCCCCAAACTATGGCTACACCTTC	CASSLGTAPNYGYTF
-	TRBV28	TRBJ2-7	TGTGCCAGCAGTTTGTTGCTTGGGGTGCAGTACTTC	CASSLLLGVQYF
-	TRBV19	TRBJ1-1	TGTGCCAGTAGTTCCTCACATGACACTGAAGCTTTCTTT	CASSSSHDTEAFF
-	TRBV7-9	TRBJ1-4	TGTGCCAGCAGCTTAGGGGCCGGATCGGAGGAAAAACTGTTTTTT	CASSLGAGSEEKLFF
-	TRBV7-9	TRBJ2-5	TGTGCCAGCAGCCCCGACGTGGGGACCCAGTACTTC	CASSPDVGTQYF
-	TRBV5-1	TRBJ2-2	TGCGCCAGCAGGGGGACTCTACTGAACACCGGGGAGCTGTTTTTT	CASRGTLLNTGELFF
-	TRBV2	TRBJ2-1	TGTGCCAGCAGTCCCAACCTGGCCTCCTACAATGAGCAGTTCTTC	CASSPNLASYNEQFF
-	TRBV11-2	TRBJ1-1	TGTGCCAGCAGCCTGGGACACGCTTGGAAAGCTTTCTTT	CASSLGHAWKAFF
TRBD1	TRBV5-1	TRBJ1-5	TGCGCCAGCAGTTGGACAGGGACGAGCAATCAGCCCCAGCATTTT	CASSWTGTSNQPQHF
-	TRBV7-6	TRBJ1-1	TGTGCCAGCAGCTCAATACCAGGGGCACTGAACACTGAAGCTTTCTTT	CASSSIPGALNTEAFF
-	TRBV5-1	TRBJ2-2	TGCGCCAGCAGACCGACAGGGAGGGACACCGGGGAGCTGTTTTTT	CASRPTGRDTGELFF
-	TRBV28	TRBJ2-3	TGTGCCAGCAGTGAGCCGGGACCGAGCACAGATACGCAGTATTTT	CASSEPGPSTDTQYF
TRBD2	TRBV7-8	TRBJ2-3	TGTGCCAGCAGCTTAAAACTAGCGGGGAGCGTTAGCACAGATACGCAGTATTTT	CASSLKLAGSVSTDTQYF
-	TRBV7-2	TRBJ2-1	TGTGCCAGCAGCCTCGGGGGAGTGGGTCGCAATGAGCAGTTCTTC	CASSLGGVGRNEQFF